This TCR beta chain was recovered during a study of blood T cells in healthy people across ages. Combining a sample-barcoded 5' primer with a J-beta primer mix, a second PCR ran for about 7 to 11 cycles. Each cDNA molecule, via a template-switch adaptor with 12 random nucleotides, was tagged. TCRdb re-called the 5' RACE reads through MiXCR, storing one row per CDR3 protein. The data show some 800,000 distinct CDR3 sequences, with approximately 25% seen just once and more than 3% held by the top ten. This CDR3 has 15 residues. V gave up 3 bases and J gave up 1 base, with 12 bases separating them. The V gene's germline CDR1 is LGHDT and CDR2 YNNKEL (reference sequence). This clonotype has only a few counts. The same sample was also studied in work on T cells of mothers and their children.

The rearrangement uses TRBV3-1 and TRBJ2-5; a weak D match, TRBD1 (5 bases). The sequence derives from a boy aged 10-17 years in good health. Sequencing used blood. CDR3 DNA sequence: TGTGCCAGCAGCCAGCGGACACCGTTCCAAGAGACCCAGTACTTC. Encoded protein: CASSQRTPFQETQYF.